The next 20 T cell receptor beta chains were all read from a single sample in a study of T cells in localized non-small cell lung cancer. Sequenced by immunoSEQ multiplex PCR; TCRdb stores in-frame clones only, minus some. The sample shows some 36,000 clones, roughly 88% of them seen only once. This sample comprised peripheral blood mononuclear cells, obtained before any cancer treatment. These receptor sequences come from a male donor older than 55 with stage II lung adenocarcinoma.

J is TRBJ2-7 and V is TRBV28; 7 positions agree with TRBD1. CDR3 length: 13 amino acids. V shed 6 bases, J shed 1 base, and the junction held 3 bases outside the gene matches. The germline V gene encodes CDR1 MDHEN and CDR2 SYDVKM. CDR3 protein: CASSLGQSYEQYF. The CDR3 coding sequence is TGTGCCAGCAGCTTGGGACAGTCCTACGAGCAGTACTTC.

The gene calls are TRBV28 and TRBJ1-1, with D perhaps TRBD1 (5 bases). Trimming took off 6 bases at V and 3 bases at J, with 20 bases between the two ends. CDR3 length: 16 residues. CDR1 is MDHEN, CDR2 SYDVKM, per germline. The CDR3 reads CASSRLLGTRDTEAFF. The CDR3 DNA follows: TGTGCCAGCAGCCGCCTGTTAGGGACCCGGGACACTGAAGCTTTCTTT.

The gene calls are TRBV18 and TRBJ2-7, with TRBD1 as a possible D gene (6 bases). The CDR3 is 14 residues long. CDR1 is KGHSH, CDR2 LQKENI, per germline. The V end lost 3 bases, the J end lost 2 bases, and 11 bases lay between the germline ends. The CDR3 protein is CASSPSTGTYEQYF. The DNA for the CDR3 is TGTGCCAGCTCACCCTCGACAGGAACCTACGAGCAGTACTTC.

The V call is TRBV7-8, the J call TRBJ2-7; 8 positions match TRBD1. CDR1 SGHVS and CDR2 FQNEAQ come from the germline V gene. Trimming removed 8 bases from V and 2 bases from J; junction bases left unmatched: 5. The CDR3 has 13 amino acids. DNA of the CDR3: TGTGCCAGCTGCTGGGACAGGACCTACGAGCAGTACTTC. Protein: CASCWDRTYEQYF.

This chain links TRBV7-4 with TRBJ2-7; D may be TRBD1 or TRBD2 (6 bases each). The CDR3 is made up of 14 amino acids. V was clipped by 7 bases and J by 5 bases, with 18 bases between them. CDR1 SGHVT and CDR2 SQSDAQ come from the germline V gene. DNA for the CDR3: TGTGCCAGCACCCTAGGGGGGAGGACCCACGAGCAGTACTTC. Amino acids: CASTLGGRTHEQYF.

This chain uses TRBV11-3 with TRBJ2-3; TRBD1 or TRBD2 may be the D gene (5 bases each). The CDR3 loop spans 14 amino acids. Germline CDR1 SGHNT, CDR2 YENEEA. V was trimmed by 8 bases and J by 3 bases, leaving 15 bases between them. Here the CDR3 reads CASSAGWETDTQYF. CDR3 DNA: TGTGCCAGCTCTGCAGGGTGGGAGACAGATACGCAGTATTTT.

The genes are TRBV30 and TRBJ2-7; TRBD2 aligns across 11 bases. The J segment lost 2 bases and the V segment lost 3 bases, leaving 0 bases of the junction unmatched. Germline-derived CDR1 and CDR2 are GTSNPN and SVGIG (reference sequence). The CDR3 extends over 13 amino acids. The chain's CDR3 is CAWRLAGAYEQYF. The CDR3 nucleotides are TGTGCCTGGAGACTAGCGGGAGCCTACGAGCAGTACTTC.

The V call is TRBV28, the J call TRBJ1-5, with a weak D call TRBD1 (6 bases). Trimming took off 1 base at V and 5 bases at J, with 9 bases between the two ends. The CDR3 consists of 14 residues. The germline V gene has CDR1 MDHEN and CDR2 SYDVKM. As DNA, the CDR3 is TGTGCCAGCAGTTTATTCGGGGGCCATCAGCCCCAGCATTTT. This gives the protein CASSLFGGHQPQHF. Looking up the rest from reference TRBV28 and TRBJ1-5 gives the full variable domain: DVKVTQSSRYLVKRTGEKVFLECVQDMDHENMFWYRQDPGLGLRLIYFSYDVKMKEKGDIPEGYSVSREKKERFSLILESASTNQTSMYLCASSLFGGHQPQHFGDGTRLSIL.

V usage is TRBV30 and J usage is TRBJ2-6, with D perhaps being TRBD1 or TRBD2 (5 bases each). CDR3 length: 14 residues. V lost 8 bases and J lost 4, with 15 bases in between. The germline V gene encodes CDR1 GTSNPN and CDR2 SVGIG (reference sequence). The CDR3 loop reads CARDGVSGANVLTF. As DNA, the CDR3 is TGTGCCAGGGACGGTGTCTCGGGGGCCAACGTCCTGACTTTC.

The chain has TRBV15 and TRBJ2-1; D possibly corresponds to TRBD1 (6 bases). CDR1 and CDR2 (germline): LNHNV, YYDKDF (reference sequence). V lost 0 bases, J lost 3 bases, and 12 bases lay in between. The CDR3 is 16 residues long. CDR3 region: CATSRDYGTIYNEQFF. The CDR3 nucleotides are TGTGCCACCAGCAGAGATTATGGGACAATCTACAATGAGCAGTTCTTC.

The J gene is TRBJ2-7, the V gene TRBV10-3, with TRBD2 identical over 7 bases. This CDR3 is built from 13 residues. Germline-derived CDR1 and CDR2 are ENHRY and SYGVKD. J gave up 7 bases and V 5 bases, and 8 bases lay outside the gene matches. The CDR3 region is CAISPSREREQYF. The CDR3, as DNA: TGTGCCATCAGTCCTTCGCGGGAGCGAGAGCAGTACTTC.

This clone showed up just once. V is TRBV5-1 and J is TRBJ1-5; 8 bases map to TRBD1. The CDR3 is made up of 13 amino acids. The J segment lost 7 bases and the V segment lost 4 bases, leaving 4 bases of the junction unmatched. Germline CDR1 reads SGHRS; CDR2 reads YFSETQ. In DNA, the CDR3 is TGCGCCAGCAGCCGGACAGGGCTCCAGCCCCAGCATTTT. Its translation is CASSRTGLQPQHF.

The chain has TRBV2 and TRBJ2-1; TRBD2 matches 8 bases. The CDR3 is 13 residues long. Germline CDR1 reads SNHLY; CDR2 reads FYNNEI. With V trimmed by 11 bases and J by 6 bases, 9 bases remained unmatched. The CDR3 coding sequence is TGTGCCGGAGGACTAGCCAAGGTCAATGAGCAGTTCTTC. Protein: CAGGLAKVNEQFF.

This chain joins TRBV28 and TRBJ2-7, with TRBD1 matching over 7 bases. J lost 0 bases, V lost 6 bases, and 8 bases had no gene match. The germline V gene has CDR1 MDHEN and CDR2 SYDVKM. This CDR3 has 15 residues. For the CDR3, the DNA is TGTGCCAGCAGCACCCTTCCAGGGGGCTCCTACGAGCAGTACTTC. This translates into CASSTLPGGSYEQYF.

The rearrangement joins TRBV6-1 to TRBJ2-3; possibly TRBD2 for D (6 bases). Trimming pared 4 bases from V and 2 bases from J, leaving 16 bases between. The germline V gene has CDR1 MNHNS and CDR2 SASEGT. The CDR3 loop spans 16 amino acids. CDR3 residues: CASSARTGAITDTQYF. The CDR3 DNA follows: TGTGCCAGCAGTGCCCGCACGGGAGCCATCACAGATACGCAGTATTTT.

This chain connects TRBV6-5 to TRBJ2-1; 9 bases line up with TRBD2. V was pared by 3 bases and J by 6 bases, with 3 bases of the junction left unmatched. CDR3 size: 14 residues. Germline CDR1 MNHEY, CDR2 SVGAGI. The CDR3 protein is CASSYVTSGNEQFF. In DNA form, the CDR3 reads TGTGCCAGCAGTTATGTGACTAGCGGCAATGAGCAGTTCTTC.

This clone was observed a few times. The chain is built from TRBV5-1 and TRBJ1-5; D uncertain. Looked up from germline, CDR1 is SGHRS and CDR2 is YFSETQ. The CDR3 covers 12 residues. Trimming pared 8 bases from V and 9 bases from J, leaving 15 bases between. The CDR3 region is CARYGIIRPQHF. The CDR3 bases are TGCGCCAGATATGGTATCATTCGGCCCCAGCATTTT.

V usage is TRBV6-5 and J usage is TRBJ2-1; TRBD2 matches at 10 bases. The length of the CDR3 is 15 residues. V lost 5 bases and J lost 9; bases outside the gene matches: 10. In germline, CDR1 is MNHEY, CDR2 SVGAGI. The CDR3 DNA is TGTGCCAGCAGTCAGCTAGCGGGAGTAAGTGGTGAGCAGTTCTTC. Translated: CASSQLAGVSGEQFF.

The CDR3 DNA sequence: TGTGCCAGCAGTTTGCAGGGCGGGAGCAATCAGCCCCAGCATTTT. Translating gives CASSLQGGSNQPQHF. The chain joins TRBV28 to TRBJ1-5, with D possibly TRBD1 on 5 matching bases. Between the trimmed V and J ends, which lost 3 bases and 1 base, there was a span of 10 bases. Germline CDR1 MDHEN, CDR2 SYDVKM. The CDR3 has 15 residues.

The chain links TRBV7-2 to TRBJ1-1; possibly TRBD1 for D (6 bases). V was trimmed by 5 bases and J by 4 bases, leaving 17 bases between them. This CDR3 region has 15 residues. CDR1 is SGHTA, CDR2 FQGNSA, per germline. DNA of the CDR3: TGTGCCAGCAGCCTAGGGGGGTGGGAGGGCACTGAAGCTTTCTTT. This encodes CASSLGGWEGTEAFF.